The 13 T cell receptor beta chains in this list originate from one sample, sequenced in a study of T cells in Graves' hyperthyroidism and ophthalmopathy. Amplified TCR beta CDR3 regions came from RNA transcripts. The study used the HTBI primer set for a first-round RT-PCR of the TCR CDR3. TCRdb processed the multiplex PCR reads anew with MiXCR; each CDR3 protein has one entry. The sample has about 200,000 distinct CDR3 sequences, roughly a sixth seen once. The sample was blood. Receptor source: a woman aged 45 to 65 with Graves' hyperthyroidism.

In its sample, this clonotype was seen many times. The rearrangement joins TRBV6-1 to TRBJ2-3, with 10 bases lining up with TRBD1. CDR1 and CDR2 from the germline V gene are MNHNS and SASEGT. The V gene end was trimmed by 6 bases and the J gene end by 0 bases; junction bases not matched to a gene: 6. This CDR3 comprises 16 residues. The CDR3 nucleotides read TGTGCCAGCAGCGTGGGACAGGGGATCAGCACAGATACGCAGTATTTT. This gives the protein CASSVGQGISTDTQYF.

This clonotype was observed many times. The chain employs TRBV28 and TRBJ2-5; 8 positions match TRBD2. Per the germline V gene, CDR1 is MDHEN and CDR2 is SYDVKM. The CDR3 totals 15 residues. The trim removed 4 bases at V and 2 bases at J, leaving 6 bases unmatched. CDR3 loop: CASSSFPGGQETQYF. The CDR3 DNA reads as TGTGCCAGCAGTTCCTTCCCGGGGGGGCAAGAGACCCAGTACTTC.

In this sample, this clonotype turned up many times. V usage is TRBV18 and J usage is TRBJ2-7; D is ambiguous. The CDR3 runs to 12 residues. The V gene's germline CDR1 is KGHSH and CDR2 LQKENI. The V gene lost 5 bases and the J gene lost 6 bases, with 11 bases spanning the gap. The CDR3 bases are TGTGCCAGCTCAGACCCGACCGGCGAGCAGTACTTC. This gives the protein CASSDPTGEQYF.

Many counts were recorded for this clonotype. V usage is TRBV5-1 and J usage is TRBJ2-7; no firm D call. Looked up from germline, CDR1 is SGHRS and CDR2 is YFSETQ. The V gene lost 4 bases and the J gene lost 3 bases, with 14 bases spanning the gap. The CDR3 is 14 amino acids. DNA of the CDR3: TGCGCCAGCAGCCCGGTTTCAGCGAGCTACGAGCAGTACTTC. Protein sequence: CASSPVSASYEQYF.

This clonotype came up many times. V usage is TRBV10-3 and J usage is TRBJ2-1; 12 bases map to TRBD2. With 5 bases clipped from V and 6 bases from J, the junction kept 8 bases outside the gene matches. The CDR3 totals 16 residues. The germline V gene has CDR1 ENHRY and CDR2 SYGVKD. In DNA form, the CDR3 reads TGTGCCATCAGTTCACTGACTAGCGGGAGCGGCAATGAGCAGTTCTTC. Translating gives CAISSLTSGSGNEQFF.

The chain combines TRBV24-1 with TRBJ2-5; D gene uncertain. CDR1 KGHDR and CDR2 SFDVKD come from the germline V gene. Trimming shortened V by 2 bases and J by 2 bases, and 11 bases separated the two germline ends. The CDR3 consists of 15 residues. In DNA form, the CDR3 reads TGTGCCACCAGTGATTGGGCAGAACTTCAAGAGACCCAGTACTTC. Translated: CATSDWAELQETQYF.

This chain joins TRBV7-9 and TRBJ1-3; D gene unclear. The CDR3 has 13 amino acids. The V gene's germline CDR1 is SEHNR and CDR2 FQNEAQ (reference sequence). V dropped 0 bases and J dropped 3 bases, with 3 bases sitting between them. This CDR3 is CASSLAGGNTIYF. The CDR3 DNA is TGTGCCAGCAGCTTAGCAGGTGGAAACACCATATATTTT.

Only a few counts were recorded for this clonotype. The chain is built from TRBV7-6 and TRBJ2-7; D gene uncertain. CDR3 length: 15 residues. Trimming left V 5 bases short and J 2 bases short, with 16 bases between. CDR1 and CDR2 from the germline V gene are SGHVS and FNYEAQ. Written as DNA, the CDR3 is TGTGCCAGCAGCCCTAGAGCGACCGCAACCTACGAGCAGTACTTC. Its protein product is CASSPRATATYEQYF.

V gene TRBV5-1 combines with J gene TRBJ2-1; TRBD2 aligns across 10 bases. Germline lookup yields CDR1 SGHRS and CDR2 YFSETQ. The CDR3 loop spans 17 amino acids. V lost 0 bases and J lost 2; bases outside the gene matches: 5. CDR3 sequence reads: CASSLGSGRSPYNEQFF. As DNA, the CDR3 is TGCGCCAGCAGCTTGGGTAGCGGGAGGAGTCCCTACAATGAGCAGTTCTTC.

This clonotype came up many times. The CDR3 region has the DNA TGTGCCAGCAGTAGGACATTCCCCTCCGAGCAGTACTTC. Protein sequence: CASSRTFPSEQYF. The gene calls are TRBV28 and TRBJ2-7; maybe TRBD1 (5 bases). V lost 5 bases, J lost 6 bases, and 14 bases lay in between. Germline assignment: CDR1 MDHEN and CDR2 SYDVKM. The CDR3 has 13 residues.

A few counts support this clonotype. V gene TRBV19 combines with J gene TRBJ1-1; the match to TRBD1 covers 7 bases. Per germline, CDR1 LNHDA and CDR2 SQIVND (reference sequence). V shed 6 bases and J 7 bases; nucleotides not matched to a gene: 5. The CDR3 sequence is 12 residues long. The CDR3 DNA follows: TGTGCCAGTAGGAACAGGGGTCTTGAAGCTTTCTTT. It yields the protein CASRNRGLEAFF. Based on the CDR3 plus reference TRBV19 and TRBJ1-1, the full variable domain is DGGITQSPKYLFRKEGQNVTLSCEQNLNHDAMYWYRQDPGQGLRLIYYSQIVNDFQKGDIAEGYSVSREKKESFPLTVTSAQKNPTAFYLCASRNRGLEAFFGQGTRLTVV.

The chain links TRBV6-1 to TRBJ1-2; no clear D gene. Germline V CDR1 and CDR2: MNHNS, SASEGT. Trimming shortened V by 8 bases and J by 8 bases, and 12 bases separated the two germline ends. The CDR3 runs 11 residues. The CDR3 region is CASSPGGGYTF. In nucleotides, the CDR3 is TGTGCCAGCTCCCCGGGTGGCGGCTACACCTTC.

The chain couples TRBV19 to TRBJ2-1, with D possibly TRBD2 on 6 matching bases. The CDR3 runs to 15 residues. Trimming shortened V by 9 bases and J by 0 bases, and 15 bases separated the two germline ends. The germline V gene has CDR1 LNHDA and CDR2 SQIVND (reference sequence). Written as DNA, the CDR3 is TGTGCCAGCTCGGGTCGGGAGAGCTCCTACAATGAGCAGTTCTTC. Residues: CASSGRESSYNEQFF. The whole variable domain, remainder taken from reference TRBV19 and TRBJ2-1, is DGGITQSPKYLFRKEGQNVTLSCEQNLNHDAMYWYRQDPGQGLRLIYYSQIVNDFQKGDIAEGYSVSREKKESFPLTVTSAQKNPTAFYLCASSGRESSYNEQFFGPGTRLTVL.